Listed below are T cell receptor beta chains from one sample, sequenced in a study of blood T cell repertoires in COVID-19. Profiled with immunoSEQ multiplex PCR; TCRdb holds only in-frame clones, not every one. The data show some 390,000 clones, about 90% seen once. The sample was peripheral blood. Receptors were obtained from an older woman with COVID-19, enrolled during active disease. CDR3s include the opening cysteine and the closing phenylalanine or tryptophan.

J: TRBJ1-2
V: TRBV25-1
CDR3: CASSGDRGPGGYTF

J: TRBJ2-3
V: TRBV28
CDR3: CASSRIGRGGTDTQYF

J: TRBJ2-5
V: TRBV5-4
CDR3: CASSLGLGEGTQYF

J: TRBJ2-3
V: TRBV5-4
CDR3: CASSLTEEADTQYF

J: TRBJ2-7
V: TRBV18
CDR3: CASSVGQGEQYF

J: TRBJ1-2
V: TRBV3-1/TRBV3-2
CDR3: CASSGRGTVLYGYTF

J: TRBJ2-5
V: TRBV3-1/TRBV3-2
CDR3: CASRRQGVETQYF

J: TRBJ2-2
V: TRBV18
CDR3: CASSPFIENTGELFF

J: TRBJ1-6
V: TRBV18
CDR3: CASCQGVGNSPLHF

J: TRBJ2-7
V: TRBV5-1
CDR3: CASSLDGGPYEQYF

J: TRBJ2-6
V: TRBV3-1/TRBV3-2
CDR3: CASARGGGANVLTF

J: TRBJ2-3
V: TRBV6-5
CDR3: CATSDRENKQYF

J: TRBJ2-5
V: TRBV3-1/TRBV3-2
CDR3: CASSQLAAQYF

J: TRBJ2-1
V: TRBV27
CDR3: CASSLTGMGEQFF

J: TRBJ1-1
V: TRBV5-1
CDR3: CASSLQGSGNTEAFF

J: TRBJ1-4
V: TRBV28
CDR3: CASSPQGPTNEKLFF

J: TRBJ2-6
V: TRBV10-3
CDR3: CAISDPLTGDHSGANVLTF

J: TRBJ1-2
V: TRBV18
CDR3: CASSPGQGTSNYGYTF

J: TRBJ2-2
V: TRBV19
CDR3: CASRTSSLENTGELFF

J: TRBJ1-3
V: TRBV9
CDR3: CASSVDDIDSGNTIYF

J: TRBJ1-1
V: TRBV10-1
CDR3: CASSESTRHTEAFF

J: TRBJ1-3
V: TRBV6-1
CDR3: CASSGTVEPSGNTIYF

J: TRBJ1-6
V: TRBV27
CDR3: CASSLYLGGDTYNSPLHF

J: TRBJ2-3
V: TRBV2
CDR3: CASMVGGSTDTQYF

J: TRBJ2-2
V: TRBV25-1
CDR3: CASWIDRGATGELFF

J: TRBJ2-7
V: TRBV3-1/TRBV3-2
CDR3: CASSQDKGYLYEQYF

J: TRBJ1-1
V: TRBV29-1
CDR3: CSGYVRSTEAFF

J: TRBJ1-2
V: TRBV6-2/TRBV6-3
CDR3: CASSPQGAGYTF

J: TRBJ1-1
V: TRBV5-1
CDR3: CASSSGNTEAFF

J: TRBJ2-6
V: TRBV5-1
CDR3: CASSMTGSGANVLTF

J: TRBJ1-1
V: TRBV3-1/TRBV3-2
CDR3: CASWDRDTEAFF

J: TRBJ2-6
V: TRBV3-1/TRBV3-2
CDR3: CASSRGAGANVLTF

J: TRBJ1-2
V: TRBV9
CDR3: CASSVTRDNYGYTF

J: TRBJ1-4
V: TRBV3-1/TRBV3-2
CDR3: CASSQTVWEKLFF

J: TRBJ2-7
V: TRBV2
CDR3: CASKIFGGQGASEQYF

J: TRBJ2-7
V: TRBV19
CDR3: CASSIVAGASYEQYF

J: TRBJ2-3
V: TRBV2
CDR3: CASSFPVAGLNSFTDTQYF

J: TRBJ1-5
V: TRBV18
CDR3: CASSPSLAGGGNQPQHF

J: TRBJ1-2
V: TRBV5-1
CDR3: CASSYQGTGGYTF

J: TRBJ2-2
V: TRBV12-3/TRBV12-4
CDR3: CATRQSRELFF

J: TRBJ1-5
V: TRBV4-2
CDR3: CASSDTGWDSNQPQHF

J: TRBJ2-3
V: TRBV6-5
CDR3: CASSFRTSGGTDTQYF

J: TRBJ2-1
V: TRBV27
CDR3: CASSPKRAGDRSYNEQFF

J: TRBJ2-7
V: TRBV30
CDR3: CAWQLDSSYEQYF

J: TRBJ2-2
V: TRBV7-3
CDR3: CASTPEGGVTGELFF

J: TRBJ1-6
V: TRBV5-3
CDR3: CARSLGQGPPWDNSPLHF

J: TRBJ1-4
V: TRBV7-6
CDR3: CASSPTPQKEKLFF